The 27 T cell receptor beta chains reported below all come from one sample, sequenced in a study of blood T cell repertoires in COVID-19 (dated by TCRdb to the early 2020s). Libraries were made using the immunoSEQ multiplex PCR assay. Imported from immuneACCESS, the table was reduced by TCRdb to in-frame sequences with V and J called. These copies leave out some clones; in studies compared against another copy, an unresolved V gene accounts for under half, and the cause of the remainder is not known. The sample records approximately 85,000 clones, about nine tenths of which are singletons. The top ten constitute around a quarter of the sample. Sequences were obtained from peripheral blood. The receptors shown here come from a man aged 50-60 years with active or convalescent COVID-19.

This clone was observed a few times. The chain combines TRBV25-1 with TRBJ1-2; TRBD1 matches at 8 bases. The CDR3 has 15 residues. Germline loops: CDR1 MGHDK, CDR2 SYGVNS. Trimming at V came to 3 bases and at J to 5 bases, leaving 8 bases not matched to a gene. In DNA, the CDR3 is TGTGCCAGCAGTGAGAGTTCGCGACAGGGGTATGGCTACACCTTC. This sequence encodes CASSESSRQGYGYTF.

Only one count was recorded for this clone. The V and J genes are TRBV19 and TRBJ2-7, with 14 bases identical to TRBD2. V was pared by 7 bases and J by 8 bases, with 10 bases of the junction left unmatched. This CDR3 comprises 15 residues. The germline V gene has CDR1 LNHDA and CDR2 SQIVND (reference sequence). In nucleotides, the CDR3 is TGTGCCAGTACTCTTACGACTAGCGGGGGGGCCAAGCAGTACTTC. Protein product: CASTLTTSGGAKQYF.

This clone appeared once. The J gene is TRBJ2-1, the V gene TRBV6-2 or TRBV6-3; 8 bases match TRBD2. The CDR3 covers 16 residues. V trimming: 6 bases; J trimming: 2 bases; junction bases outside the gene matches: 9. Germline V gene sequence: CDR1 MNHEY, CDR2 SVGEGT. The CDR3 loop is CASSRGAGGPYNEQFF. CDR3 sequence (DNA): TGTGCCAGCAGCCGCGGGGCGGGGGGCCCCTACAATGAGCAGTTCTTC.

The rearrangement joins TRBV24-1 to TRBJ2-3, with 11 bases aligning to TRBD2. The J segment lost 1 base and the V segment lost 8 bases, leaving 13 bases of the junction unmatched. The CDR3 covers 18 residues. Germline V gene lookup returns CDR1 KGHDR and CDR2 SFDVKD. Here the CDR3 DNA reads TGTGCCACCATGACTAGCGGGAACACTAGGGGTGGCACAGATACGCAGTATTTT. It codes for CATMTSGNTRGGTDTQYF.

V gene TRBV15 combines with J gene TRBJ1-6; no clear D gene. The CDR3 extends over 15 amino acids. Trimming shortened V by 6 bases and J by 9 bases, and 18 bases separated the two germline ends. Germline CDR1 LNHNV, CDR2 YYDKDF (reference sequence). The CDR3 nucleotides are TGTGCCACCAGACGCTTCTCGGGTCTCGGTTCACCCCTCCACTTT. This translates into CATRRFSGLGSPLHF.

This chain links TRBV27 with TRBJ2-7, with 8 bases that match TRBD1. Germline assignment: CDR1 MNHEY and CDR2 SMNVEV (reference sequence). The CDR3 covers 14 residues. The V and J ends lost 5 bases and 3 bases, in that order; junction bases with no gene match: 6. The CDR3: CASSPDRVVYEQYF. The CDR3 bases are TGTGCCAGCAGTCCGGACAGGGTAGTCTACGAGCAGTACTTC.

V gene TRBV11-3 combines with J gene TRBJ2-2; tentative D call: TRBD1 (5 bases). The germline V gene encodes CDR1 SGHNT and CDR2 YENEEA. Between the trimmed V and J ends, which lost 2 bases and 6 bases, there was a span of 19 bases. This CDR3 has 17 residues. This chain's CDR3 is CASSLRVQGLTSGELFF. The CDR3 DNA reads TGTGCCAGCAGCTTACGGGTCCAGGGTCTTACGTCCGGGGAGCTGTTTTTT.

This chain uses TRBV10-3 with TRBJ2-7, with D possibly being TRBD1 (5 bases). V shed 0 bases and J shed 5 bases, with 17 bases lying between them. Germline V gives CDR1 ENHRY, CDR2 SYGVKD. This CDR3 contains 16 residues. CDR3: CAISESSLGRAHEQYF. The CDR3 DNA sequence: TGTGCCATCAGTGAGTCGTCGCTGGGCAGGGCCCACGAGCAGTACTTC.

V gene TRBV25-1 combines with J gene TRBJ2-7; 11 nucleotides line up with TRBD2. The CDR3 consists of 14 residues. Losses at the gene ends were 6 bases for V and 2 bases for J; bases not matched to a gene: 3. CDR1 is MGHDK, CDR2 SYGVNS, per germline. The CDR3, as DNA: TGTGCCAGCAGGGGGACTAGCGGAACCTACGAGCAGTACTTC. As protein: CASRGTSGTYEQYF.

This rearrangement joins TRBV30 to TRBJ1-4; D gene unclear. Deletions cut 3 bases from V and 8 bases from J, with 10 bases between. Germline CDR1 is GTSNPN and CDR2 is SVGIG (reference sequence). The CDR3 loop spans 12 amino acids. As DNA, the CDR3 is TGTGCCTGGAGCAGGCAAGGAGAAAAACTGTTTTTT. Amino acids: CAWSRQGEKLFF. Supplemented by reference TRBV30 and TRBJ1-4, the full variable domain reads SQTIHQWPATLVQPVGSPLSLECTVEGTSNPNLYWYRQAAGRGLQLLFYSVGIGQISSEVPQNLSASRPQDRQFILSSKKLLLSDSGFYLCAWSRQGEKLFFGSGTQLSVL.

The chain recombines TRBV5-6 with TRBJ2-3, with 12 bases aligning to TRBD2. Germline V gene sequence: CDR1 SGHDT, CDR2 YYEEEE. The CDR3 has 17 amino acids. Trimming at V came to 4 bases and at J to 4 bases, leaving 10 bases not matched to a gene. CDR3 DNA sequence: TGTGCCAGCAGCAGGAGACTAGCGGGAGATGGAGCAGATACGCAGTATTTT. Translating it yields CASSRRLAGDGADTQYF.

This rearrangement joins TRBV30 to TRBJ2-3; 16 bases map to TRBD2. The CDR3 extends over 13 amino acids. The ends lost 8 bases at V and 9 bases at J; junction bases unmatched: 5. The germline CDR1 and CDR2 sequences are GTSNPN and SVGIG (reference sequence). The CDR3 spells CAGTSGRGGTQYF. The CDR3 DNA is TGTGCCGGGACTAGCGGGAGGGGGGGCACGCAGTATTTT.

This chain joins TRBV11-2 and TRBJ1-2; 8 bases fit TRBD1. From germline, CDR1 is SGHAT and CDR2 FQNNGV. This CDR3 region has 14 residues. Trimming took 5 bases from V and 3 from J; bases not matched to a gene: 5. CDR3 nucleotides: TGTGCCAGCAGCCTCGGACAGGGTTACTATGGCTACACCTTC. Translated, it gives CASSLGQGYYGYTF.

This clone has more than one count but fewer than ten. The chain links TRBV6-6 to TRBJ1-6, with 7 bases identical to TRBD1. Losses at the gene ends were 6 bases for V and 10 bases for J; bases not matched to a gene: 9. Germline CDR1 and CDR2: MNHNY and SVGAGI (reference sequence). The CDR3 has 14 residues. DNA for the CDR3: TGTGCCAGCAGAAATGAGGGGGCCCGGTCACCCCTCCACTTT. Its translation is CASRNEGARSPLHF.

The CDR3 loop reads CASSSAQGAHYEQYF. The CDR3 DNA reads TGTGCCAGCAGTTCGGCACAGGGGGCACATTACGAGCAGTACTTC. V gene TRBV27 combines with J gene TRBJ2-7, with 9 bases that match TRBD1. The CDR3 has 15 amino acids. Unmatched junction bases numbered 8, after V lost 4 bases and J lost 4 bases. Per the germline V gene, CDR1 is MNHEY and CDR2 is SMNVEV (reference sequence).

V gene TRBV12-3 or TRBV12-4 combines with J gene TRBJ2-2, with D tentatively TRBD2 (5 bases). Trimming stripped 6 bases from V and 6 bases from J, with 11 bases between. This CDR3 is built from 13 residues. CDR3 bases: TGTGCCAGCAGCCGGACTGAAGCCGGGGAGCTGTTTTTT. This translates into CASSRTEAGELFF.

The sample holds one count of this clone. The chain has TRBV12-3 or TRBV12-4 and TRBJ2-1, with a tentative D call TRBD2 (5 bases). There are 12 residues in the CDR3. The V end was cut by 8 bases, the J end by 6 bases, with 11 bases between. The CDR3 reads CASGTSSNEQFF. As DNA, the CDR3 is TGTGCCAGCGGCACTAGTAGCAATGAGCAGTTCTTC.

V and J are TRBV6-5 and TRBJ2-7, with TRBD2 matching over 11 bases. Trimming cost V 5 bases and J 6 bases; bases outside gene matches: 6. The germline V gene has CDR1 MNHEY and CDR2 SVGAGI. The CDR3 spans 14 residues. The chain's CDR3 is CASSRTSGWGEQYF. The CDR3 DNA follows: TGTGCCAGCAGTAGGACTAGCGGGTGGGGCGAGCAGTACTTC.

V usage is TRBV7-9 and J usage is TRBJ2-7; 7 nucleotides align to TRBD1. V lost 2 bases, J lost 2 bases, and 6 bases stayed unmatched. The CDR3 covers 15 residues. The germline V gene encodes CDR1 SEHNR and CDR2 FQNEAQ (reference sequence). The CDR3 loop is CASSLTGTVTYEQYF. The CDR3 bases are TGTGCCAGCAGCTTAACGGGGACAGTAACCTACGAGCAGTACTTC. Looking up the rest from reference TRBV7-9 and TRBJ2-7 gives the full variable domain: DTGVSQNPRHKITKRGQNVTFRCDPISEHNRLYWYRQTLGQGPEFLTYFQNEAQLEKSRLLSDRFSAERPKGSFSTLEIQRTEQGDSAMYLCASSLTGTVTYEQYFGPGTRLTVT.

The chain is built from TRBV9 and TRBJ1-6; D uncertain. Germline V gene sequence: CDR1 SGDLS, CDR2 YYNGEE. The CDR3 length is 13 residues. Deletions cut 4 bases from V and 10 bases from J, with 12 bases between. The CDR3 spells CASSPSFRSPLHF. CDR3 nucleotide sequence: TGTGCCAGCAGCCCCAGTTTTCGATCACCCCTCCACTTT.

The V and J genes are TRBV5-1 and TRBJ1-1; D perhaps matches TRBD1 (6 bases). This CDR3 has 17 residues. Trimming removed 2 bases at V and 3 bases at J, with 20 bases between. Germline V CDR1 and CDR2: SGHRS, YFSETQ. The CDR3 sequence is CASSFWGQGKIDTEAFF. CDR3 nucleotide sequence: TGCGCCAGCAGCTTTTGGGGGCAGGGGAAAATTGACACTGAAGCTTTCTTT.

This chain uses TRBV5-1 with TRBJ2-7, with 7 bases matching TRBD2. The CDR3 has 14 residues. The germline gives CDR1 SGHRS, CDR2 YFSETQ. Germline trimming cut 0 bases from V and 5 bases from J; bases unmatched to any gene: 5. CDR3 in DNA: TGCGCCAGCAGCTTGGACGGGAGGAGGGACGAGCAGTACTTC. Translation gives CASSLDGRRDEQYF.

V and J are TRBV6-1 and TRBJ2-1, with D tentatively TRBD2 (5 bases). The length of the CDR3 is 16 residues. Between the trimmed V and J ends, which lost 2 bases and 1 base, there was a span of 12 bases. Germline values: CDR1 MNHNS, CDR2 SASEGT. CDR3 sequence reads: CASSELRRASYNEQFF. Written as DNA, the CDR3 is TGTGCCAGCAGTGAACTGAGGCGGGCGTCCTACAATGAGCAGTTCTTC.

The chain uses TRBV4-2 and TRBJ2-7; no definite D call. This CDR3 region has 15 residues. CDR1 LGHNA and CDR2 YNFKEQ come from the germline V gene. V lost 0 bases and J 5 bases, leaving 14 bases between the germline ends. This chain's CDR3 is CASSQEVAFAHEQYF. In DNA form, the CDR3 reads TGTGCCAGCAGCCAAGAAGTAGCTTTTGCCCACGAGCAGTACTTC.

The genes are TRBV3-1 (or the pseudogene TRBV3-2) and TRBJ2-1, with 10 bases lining up with TRBD2. The ends lost 3 bases at V and 8 bases at J; junction bases unmatched: 7. This CDR3 is built from 15 residues. In germline, CDR1 is LGHDT, CDR2 YNNKEL (reference sequence). The DNA for the CDR3 is TGTGCCAGCAGCCAGCCCGGGACTAGCGCCGATGAGCAGTTCTTC. Translated, it gives CASSQPGTSADEQFF.

This chain uses TRBV9 with TRBJ1-6, with D hard to call. Germline V gene sequence: CDR1 SGDLS, CDR2 YYNGEE. V lost 0 bases and J lost 9, with 13 bases in between. There are 15 residues in the CDR3. CDR3 nucleotide sequence: TGTGCCAGCAGCGTAGCTAGCGGCGCGGGTTCACCCCTCCACTTT. The encoded protein is CASSVASGAGSPLHF.

This clone has just one count. One end of the junction is discordant with germline, which a read error may explain. The V and J genes are TRBV9 and TRBJ2-3; 8 bases line up with TRBD2. CDR1 is SGDLS, CDR2 YYNGEE, per germline. The CDR3 contains 19 residues. CDR3: CARSPGRAGGTTLGDTQYF. CDR3 coding DNA: TGTGCCCGCAGCCCAGGCCGGGCGGGGGGTACTACCTTGGGGGATACGCAGTATTTT.